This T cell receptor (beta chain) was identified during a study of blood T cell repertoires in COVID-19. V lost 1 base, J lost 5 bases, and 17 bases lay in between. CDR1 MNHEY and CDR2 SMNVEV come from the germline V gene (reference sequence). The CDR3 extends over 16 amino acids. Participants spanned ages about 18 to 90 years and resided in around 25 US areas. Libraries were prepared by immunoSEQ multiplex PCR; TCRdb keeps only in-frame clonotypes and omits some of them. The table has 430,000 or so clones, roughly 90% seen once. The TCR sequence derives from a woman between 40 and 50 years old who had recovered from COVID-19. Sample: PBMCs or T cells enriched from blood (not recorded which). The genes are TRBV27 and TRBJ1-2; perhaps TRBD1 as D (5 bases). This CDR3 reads CASSLLAQVKGYGYTF. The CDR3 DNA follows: TGTGCCAGCAGTTTATTGGCCCAGGTTAAGGGGTATGGCTACACCTTC.